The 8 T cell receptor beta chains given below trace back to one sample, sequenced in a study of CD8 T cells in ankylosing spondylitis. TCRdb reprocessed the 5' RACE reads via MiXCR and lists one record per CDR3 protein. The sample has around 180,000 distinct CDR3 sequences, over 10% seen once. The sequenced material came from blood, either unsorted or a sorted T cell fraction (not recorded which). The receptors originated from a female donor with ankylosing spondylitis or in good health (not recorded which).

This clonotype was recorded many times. The CDR3 loop is CASSQDHSGAASTDTQYF. CDR3 coding DNA: TGCGCCAGCAGCCAAGACCATAGCGGTGCGGCTAGCACAGATACGCAGTATTTT. V and J are TRBV4-3 and TRBJ2-3, with D tentatively TRBD2 (6 bases). With 0 bases removed from V and 0 bases from J, the gap between germline ends came to 16 bases. Germline V gene data show CDR1 as LGHNA and CDR2 as YSLEER. The CDR3 contains 18 residues.

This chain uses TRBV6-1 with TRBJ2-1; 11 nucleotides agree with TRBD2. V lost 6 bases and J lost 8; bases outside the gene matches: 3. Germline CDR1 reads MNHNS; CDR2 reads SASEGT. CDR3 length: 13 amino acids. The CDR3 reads CASRVAGGHEQFF. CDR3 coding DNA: TGTGCCAGCAGAGTAGCGGGAGGGCATGAGCAGTTCTTC.

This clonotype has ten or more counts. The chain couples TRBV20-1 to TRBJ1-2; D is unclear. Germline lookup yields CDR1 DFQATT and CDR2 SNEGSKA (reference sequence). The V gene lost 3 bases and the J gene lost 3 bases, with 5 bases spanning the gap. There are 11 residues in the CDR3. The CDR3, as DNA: TGCAGTGCTAGCTCAGACTATGGCTACACCTTC. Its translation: CSASSDYGYTF.

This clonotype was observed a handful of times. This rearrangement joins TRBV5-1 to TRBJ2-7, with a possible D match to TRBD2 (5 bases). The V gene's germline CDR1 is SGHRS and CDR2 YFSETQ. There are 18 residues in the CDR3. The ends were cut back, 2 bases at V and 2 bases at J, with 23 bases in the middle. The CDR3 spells CASSLRVAGDAWTYEQYF. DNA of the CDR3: TGCGCCAGCAGCTTAAGAGTGGCCGGGGATGCATGGACCTACGAGCAGTACTTC.

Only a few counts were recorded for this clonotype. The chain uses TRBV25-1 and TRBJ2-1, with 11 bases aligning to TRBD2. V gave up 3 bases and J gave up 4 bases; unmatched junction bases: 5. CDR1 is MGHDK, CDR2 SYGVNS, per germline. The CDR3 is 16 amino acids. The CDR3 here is CASSETGTSGYNEQFF. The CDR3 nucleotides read TGTGCCAGCAGTGAGACCGGGACTAGCGGATACAATGAGCAGTTCTTC.

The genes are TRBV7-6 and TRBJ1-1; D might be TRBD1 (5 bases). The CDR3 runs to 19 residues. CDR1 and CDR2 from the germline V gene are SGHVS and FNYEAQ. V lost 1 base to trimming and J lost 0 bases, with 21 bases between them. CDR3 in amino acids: CASSLVSLGRSSMNTEAFF. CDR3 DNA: TGTGCCAGCAGCTTAGTGTCTTTGGGGCGTAGTTCCATGAACACTGAAGCTTTCTTT.

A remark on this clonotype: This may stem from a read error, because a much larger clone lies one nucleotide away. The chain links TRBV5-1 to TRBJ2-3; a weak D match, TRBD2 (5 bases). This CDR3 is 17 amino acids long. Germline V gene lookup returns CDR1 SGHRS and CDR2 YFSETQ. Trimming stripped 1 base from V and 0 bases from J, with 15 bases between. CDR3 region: CASSLHSTSGSTDTQYF. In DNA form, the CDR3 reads TGCGCCAGCAGCTTGCATAGTACGAGCGGAAGCACAGATACGCAGTATTTT.

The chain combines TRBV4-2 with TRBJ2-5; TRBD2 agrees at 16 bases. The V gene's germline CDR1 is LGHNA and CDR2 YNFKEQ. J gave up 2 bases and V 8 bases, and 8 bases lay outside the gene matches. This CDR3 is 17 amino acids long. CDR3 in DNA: TGTGCCAGCCGACCGGGACTAGCGGGAGGGGGGCAAGAGACCCAGTACTTC. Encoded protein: CASRPGLAGGGQETQYF.